The 23 T cell receptor beta chains below were found in one sample sequenced in a study of early T cells in non-severe SARS-CoV-2 infection. Each CDR3 protein is one row after TCRdb ran MiXCR on the 5' RACE reads. The sample has approximately 37,000 distinct CDR3 sequences, over 5% seen once. The source material was whole blood, sampled at baseline. Receptors were obtained from an adult who was a healthcare worker with PCR-confirmed SARS-CoV-2 infection or an uninfected control (not recorded which).

This clonotype was observed a few times. This chain joins TRBV7-2 and TRBJ2-5, with TRBD2 matching 9 bases. Germline trimming cut 1 base from V and 3 bases from J; bases unmatched to any gene: 3. This CDR3 spans 15 amino acids. Germline-derived CDR1 and CDR2 are SGHTA and FQGNSA. The CDR3 DNA follows: TGTGCCAGCAGCTTAGAGCGACTAGCGGAAGAGACCCAGTACTTC. It is translated as CASSLERLAEETQYF.

This clonotype was seen ten or more times. This chain links TRBV7-8 with TRBJ1-1; perhaps TRBD1 as D (5 bases). The CDR3 is 13 residues long. V was trimmed by 1 base and J by 5 bases, leaving 8 bases between them. Germline V gene sequence: CDR1 SGHVS, CDR2 FQNEAQ. CDR3: CASSLEGMTEAFF. DNA for the CDR3: TGTGCCAGCAGCTTAGAGGGGATGACTGAAGCTTTCTTT.

This clonotype came up many times. The chain couples TRBV5-1 to TRBJ2-3; D possibly corresponds to TRBD2 (6 bases). V lost 4 bases, J lost 5 bases, and 11 bases lay in between. The CDR3 runs 13 residues. The germline CDR1 and CDR2 sequences are SGHRS and YFSETQ. The CDR3 spells CASSQLSGDTQYF. DNA for the CDR3: TGCGCCAGCAGCCAACTTAGCGGAGATACGCAGTATTTT. Variable domain in full (rest from reference TRBV5-1 and TRBJ2-3): KAGVTQTPRYLIKTRGQQVTLSCSPISGHRSVSWYQQTPGQGLQFLFEYFSETQRNKGNFPGRFSGRQFSNSRSEMNVSTLELGDSALYLCASSQLSGDTQYFGPGTRLTVL.

This clonotype was detected many times. The chain has TRBV15 and TRBJ1-2, with 10 positions matching TRBD1. Germline CDR1 is LNHNV and CDR2 is YYDKDF (reference sequence). The CDR3 has 15 residues. Losses at the gene ends were 1 base for V and 6 bases for J; bases not matched to a gene: 5. The CDR3 spells CATSRARTGGNGYTF. The CDR3, as DNA: TGTGCCACCAGCAGAGCACGGACAGGGGGGAATGGCTACACCTTC.

The rearrangement links TRBV7-2 to TRBJ2-3, with 9 bases matching TRBD2. J lost 4 bases, V lost 7 bases, and 15 bases had no gene match. Germline loops: CDR1 SGHTA, CDR2 FQGNSA. This CDR3 spans 17 amino acids. DNA of the CDR3: TGTGCCAGCACCATGAGAAGGACTAGCGCAGTTCCAGATACGCAGTATTTT. Its protein is CASTMRRTSAVPDTQYF.

This sequence joins TRBV3-1 and TRBJ2-1, with D possibly matching TRBD2 (6 bases). This CDR3 is 15 amino acids long. Trimming removed 4 bases at V and 7 bases at J, with 17 bases between. The germline gives CDR1 LGHDT, CDR2 YNNKEL (reference sequence). The CDR3 loop is CASSPPNRERNEQFF. DNA for the CDR3: TGTGCCAGCAGCCCGCCAAACCGGGAGCGAAATGAGCAGTTCTTC.

About this clonotype: With a much larger clone just one base away, this may be a read error. V is TRBV12-3 or TRBV12-4 and J is TRBJ2-1; 11 nucleotides agree with TRBD2. The junction had 7 bases not matched to a gene; V was cut back by 5 bases and J by 7 bases. The CDR3 is made up of 15 amino acids. The CDR3 loop is CASSPLAGAENEQFF. Written as DNA, the CDR3 is TGTGCCAGCAGTCCACTAGCGGGAGCTGAGAATGAGCAGTTCTTC.

This clonotype was detected ten times or more. The chain uses TRBV11-2 and TRBJ2-1; D call uncertain. This CDR3 is 15 amino acids long. Looked up from germline, CDR1 is SGHAT and CDR2 is FQNNGV. Trimming took 0 bases from V and 8 from J, leaving 14 bases between them. The CDR3 DNA sequence: TGTGCCAGCAGCTTAGATCTTGTAGACGCGCATGAGCAGTTCTTC. Encoded protein: CASSLDLVDAHEQFF.

The rearrangement joins TRBV9 to TRBJ1-1, with unresolved D. V dropped 0 bases and J dropped 5 bases, with 11 bases sitting between them. The CDR3 has 14 residues. In germline, CDR1 is SGDLS, CDR2 YYNGEE. CDR3 sequence reads: CASSVGRVGTEAFF. Here the CDR3 DNA reads TGTGCCAGCAGCGTAGGGAGGGTTGGGACTGAAGCTTTCTTT.

In its sample, this clonotype was seen many times. J is TRBJ2-1 and V is TRBV6-6; the D call may be TRBD1 or TRBD2 (6 bases each). CDR1 and CDR2 (germline): MNHNY, SVGAGI (reference sequence). The length of the CDR3 is 15 residues. V lost 6 bases and J lost 12, with 24 bases in between. The CDR3 nucleotides read TGTGCCAGCAGAAGCCAGGGGAGGACAATGAGCGGGCAGTTCTTC. Its translation is CASRSQGRTMSGQFF.

The rearrangement joins TRBV20-1 to TRBJ2-3; D might be TRBD2 (7 bases). Germline loops: CDR1 DFQATT, CDR2 SNEGSKA (reference sequence). Trimming removed 6 bases at V and 6 bases at J, with 13 bases between. The CDR3 extends over 12 amino acids. This CDR3 is CSAPKGGDTQYF. For the CDR3, the DNA is TGCAGTGCCCCCAAGGGGGGGGATACGCAGTATTTT.

This clonotype was seen at least ten times. V is TRBV28 and J is TRBJ2-1; TRBD2 matches at 10 bases. The CDR3 length is 14 residues. Per the germline V gene, CDR1 is MDHEN and CDR2 is SYDVKM. With 6 bases clipped from V and 5 bases from J, the junction kept 4 bases outside the gene matches. The CDR3 protein is CASRKAGGNNEQFF. The CDR3 DNA reads TGTGCCAGCAGAAAAGCGGGAGGGAACAATGAGCAGTTCTTC. The full variable domain, its missing parts supplied by reference TRBV28 and TRBJ2-1, is DVKVTQSSRYLVKRTGEKVFLECVQDMDHENMFWYRQDPGLGLRLIYFSYDVKMKEKGDIPEGYSVSREKKERFSLILESASTNQTSMYLCASRKAGGNNEQFFGPGTRLTVL.

This clonotype was counted ten times or more. The rearrangement joins TRBV9 to TRBJ2-1, with 7 nucleotides matching TRBD2. Germline V gives CDR1 SGDLS, CDR2 YYNGEE. The V and J ends lost 2 bases and 10 bases, in that order; junction bases with no gene match: 12. The CDR3 extends over 15 amino acids. The CDR3 sequence is CASSVSGTETGEQFF. The DNA of the CDR3 is TGTGCCAGCAGCGTGAGCGGGACCGAGACGGGAGAGCAGTTCTTC.

This clonotype was detected a few times. V and J are TRBV29-1 and TRBJ2-3, with D hard to call. Germline CDR1 reads SQVTM; CDR2 reads ANQGSEA. The V and J ends lost 5 bases and 6 bases respectively, with 3 bases between them. This CDR3 is 9 amino acids long. The CDR3 loop is CSVSDTQYF. The CDR3 DNA is TGCAGCGTTTCGGATACGCAGTATTTT.

This clonotype has a count of ten or more. The chain combines TRBV28 with TRBJ1-6; no reliable D call. Trimming shortened V by 4 bases and J by 9 bases, and 13 bases separated the two germline ends. This CDR3 is 14 amino acids long. Germline V lookup: CDR1 MDHEN, CDR2 SYDVKM. CDR3 loop: CASSSDARRSPLHF. The CDR3 DNA reads TGTGCCAGCAGTTCGGACGCTAGGCGTTCACCCCTCCACTTT.

This clonotype has only a few counts. The rearrangement links TRBV2 to TRBJ1-5; 9 nucleotides line up with TRBD1. The V and J ends lost 4 bases and 0 bases, in that order; junction bases with no gene match: 7. Germline V CDR1 and CDR2: SNHLY, FYNNEI. The CDR3 consists of 17 residues. DNA of the CDR3: TGTGCCAGCAGTGTAGGGACAGGGAGTTATAGCAATCAGCCCCAGCATTTT. It yields the protein CASSVGTGSYSNQPQHF.

This clonotype was counted many times. The gene calls are TRBV11-3 and TRBJ2-1, with D uncertain. There are 12 residues in the CDR3. Trimming took 8 bases from V and 6 from J, leaving 11 bases between them. Germline V gene data show CDR1 as SGHNT and CDR2 as YENEEA. CDR3 DNA: TGTGCCAGCGGCCCCAGCGTCAATGAGCAGTTCTTC. Its translation is CASGPSVNEQFF.

The table lists this clonotype with many counts. The chain links TRBV20-1 to TRBJ2-1, with D tentatively TRBD1 or TRBD2 (5 bases each). Germline V gene data show CDR1 as DFQATT and CDR2 as SNEGSKA (reference sequence). CDR3 length: 11 residues. Trimming cost V 3 bases and J 9 bases, with 9 bases left between them. CDR3: CSASWGSEQFF. As DNA, the CDR3 is TGCAGTGCTAGTTGGGGGAGTGAGCAGTTCTTC.

This clonotype was seen repeatedly, ten times or more. The chain recombines TRBV28 with TRBJ2-3; TRBD1 matches 7 bases. The CDR3 is made up of 16 amino acids. J was trimmed by 2 bases and V by 7 bases; bases with no gene match: 12. Germline V gene sequence: CDR1 MDHEN, CDR2 SYDVKM. The CDR3 DNA sequence: TGTGCCAGCACCGAACGGACAGGACTGGACACAGATACGCAGTATTTT. This translates into CASTERTGLDTDTQYF.

This clonotype was seen many times. The chain is built from TRBV4-1 and TRBJ2-2; TRBD1 matches at 8 bases. Germline V gene lookup returns CDR1 MGHRA and CDR2 YSYEKL. The ends lost 6 bases at V and 5 bases at J; junction bases unmatched: 5. The CDR3 has 14 residues. The CDR3 sequence: CASRPDRVTGELFF. The CDR3 coding sequence is TGCGCCAGCAGACCGGACAGGGTTACCGGGGAGCTGTTTTTT.

This clonotype was seen ten or more times. The CDR3 nucleotides read TGCAGTGCACCTCCGTCGGATGGCGAGCAGTACGTC. It is translated as CSAPPSDGEQYV. The J gene is TRBJ2-7, the V gene TRBV20-1; D uncertain. V shed 6 bases and J shed 6 bases, with 15 bases lying between them. CDR1 and CDR2 from the germline V gene are DFQATT and SNEGSKA (reference sequence). The CDR3 is made up of 12 amino acids.

This clonotype was observed a few times. The gene calls are TRBV7-3 and TRBJ1-1; D may be TRBD1 (6 bases). The CDR3 is made up of 13 amino acids. CDR1 SGHTA and CDR2 FQGTGA come from the germline V gene. Between the trimmed V and J ends, which lost 1 base and 5 bases, there was a span of 8 bases. CDR3 sequence: CASSLIQGTEAFF. As DNA, the CDR3 is TGTGCCAGCAGCTTAATACAGGGAACTGAAGCTTTCTTT.

Many counts were recorded for this clonotype. The V and J genes are TRBV12-3 or TRBV12-4 and TRBJ2-7; 11 bases are shared with TRBD2. The CDR3 totals 14 residues. Trimming at V came to 6 bases and at J to 2 bases, leaving 3 bases not matched to a gene. The CDR3 nucleotides are TGTGCCAGCAGCCCTAGCGGGAGGACCTACGAGCAGTACTTC. The encoded protein is CASSPSGRTYEQYF.